Here is one TCR beta chain with its context. Other DNA variants within this sample encode the same CDR3. Enrollees, about 18 to 89 years old, lived in 24 US areas. These data come from a study of blood T cell repertoires in COVID-19. Clones were read by immunoSEQ multiplex PCR, and TCRdb kept only the in-frame ones, dropping some. Here the sample spans a few hundred thousand clones, 92% being singletons. With V trimmed by 6 bases and J by 4 bases, 10 bases remained unmatched. Germline CDR1 reads MNHEY; CDR2 reads SVGAGI. This CDR3 comprises 16 residues. The origin of this receptor is a woman in her thirties who had recovered from COVID-19. The source material was PBMCs or T cells enriched from blood (not recorded which). This chain connects TRBV6-5 to TRBJ2-3, with TRBD2 matching over 10 bases. CDR3 protein: CASSYSSGGLPDTQYF. CDR3 in DNA: TGTGCCAGCAGCTACAGTAGCGGGGGGCTCCCAGATACGCAGTATTTT.